The present T cell receptor (beta chain) was sequenced within a study of blood T cell repertoires in COVID-19. At the level of the study: COVID-19 samples from acute and convalescent phases originated in the United States, Italy and Spain. The cDNA or gDNA used as material had been derived from T cells, B-cell-depleted T cells, or PBMCs.

Original processing notes: Using reference gene primer amplification, nucleated cell counts were estimated. Only in-frame clones appear in the TCRdb table, and some are missing; sequencing was by immunoSEQ multiplex PCR. V and J calls and clone size are given by that table; D and trimming were obtained from the DNA. In the table there are a few hundred thousand clones, approximately 83% of which are singletons. The V end lost 5 bases, the J end lost 4 bases, and 11 bases lay between the germline ends. The CDR3 covers 13 residues. Sequencing was done on a sample of peripheral blood. The sequence derives from a woman aged 50 to 60 with acute or convalescent COVID-19. The rearrangement joins TRBV12-3 or TRBV12-4 to TRBJ1-2; D gene uncertain. In DNA form, the CDR3 reads TGTGCCAGCAGTCGTGACGGAGGCTATGGCTACACCTTC. Translated, it gives CASSRDGGYGYTF.